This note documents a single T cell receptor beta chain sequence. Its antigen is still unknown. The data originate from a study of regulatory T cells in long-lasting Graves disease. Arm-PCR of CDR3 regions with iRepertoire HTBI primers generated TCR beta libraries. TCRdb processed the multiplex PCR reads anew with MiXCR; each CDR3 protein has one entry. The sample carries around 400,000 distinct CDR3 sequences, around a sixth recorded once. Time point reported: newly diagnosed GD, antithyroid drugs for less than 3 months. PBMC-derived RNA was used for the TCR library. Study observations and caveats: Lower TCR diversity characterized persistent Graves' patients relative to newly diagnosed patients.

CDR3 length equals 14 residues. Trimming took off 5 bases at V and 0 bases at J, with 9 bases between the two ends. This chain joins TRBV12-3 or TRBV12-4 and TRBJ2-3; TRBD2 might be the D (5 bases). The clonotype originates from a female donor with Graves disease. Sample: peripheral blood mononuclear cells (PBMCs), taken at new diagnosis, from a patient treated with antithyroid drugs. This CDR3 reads CASSRGLSTDTQYF. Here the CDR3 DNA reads TGTGCCAGCAGTCGAGGACTGAGCACAGATACGCAGTATTTT.